A single sample is the source of the 9 T cell receptor beta chains below, sequenced in a study of blood T cell repertoires in COVID-19. Data came from immunoSEQ multiplex PCR; TCRdb stores just in-frame clones and leaves some out. This sample carries about 60,000 clones, around 90% of them seen once, and the ten largest clones take approximately 13%. The sequenced sample consisted of peripheral blood. These receptors originate from a man in his sixties with active COVID-19.

The chain links TRBV19 to TRBJ2-2; 9 bases are shared with TRBD1. The V gene's germline CDR1 is LNHDA and CDR2 SQIVND (reference sequence). CDR3 length: 14 residues. V dropped 10 bases and J dropped 6; count of bases not matched to a gene: 9. The CDR3 DNA reads TGTGCCACCAAGGGACAGGGCCCCGCCGGGGAGCTGTTTTTT. It specifies CATKGQGPAGELFF. The full variable domain, its missing parts supplied by reference TRBV19 and TRBJ2-2, is DGGITQSPKYLFRKEGQNVTLSCEQNLNHDAMYWYRQDPGQGLRLIYYSQIVNDFQKGDIAEGYSVSREKKESFPLTVTSAQKNPTAFYLCATKGQGPAGELFFGEGSRLTVL.

The V call is TRBV27, the J call TRBJ2-1; 8 bases line up with TRBD1. Germline CDR1 and CDR2: MNHEY and SMNVEV (reference sequence). This CDR3 region has 15 residues. Trimming at V came to 5 bases and at J to 4 bases, leaving 7 bases not matched to a gene. In DNA, the CDR3 is TGTGCCAGCAGTCTCCGGGACAGGATGTACAATGAGCAGTTCTTC. This codes for CASSLRDRMYNEQFF.

V is TRBV30 and J is TRBJ1-1; D remains ambiguous. This CDR3 region has 13 residues. Germline values: CDR1 GTSNPN, CDR2 SVGIG (reference sequence). Trimming took 6 bases from V and 0 from J, leaving 11 bases between them. CDR3 loop: CACKPLVNTEAFF. Here the CDR3 DNA reads TGTGCCTGCAAACCCTTAGTGAACACTGAAGCTTTCTTT.

The J gene is TRBJ2-3, the V gene TRBV7-3; possible D gene TRBD2, 5 bases. V lost 2 bases to trimming and J lost 3 bases, with 15 bases between them. This CDR3 comprises 16 residues. CDR1 is SGHTA, CDR2 FQGTGA, per germline. The CDR3, as DNA: TGTGCCAGCAGCTTATTTGGGCTAGGAGGTACAGATACGCAGTATTTT. It is translated as CASSLFGLGGTDTQYF. Drawing the rest from reference TRBV7-3 and TRBJ2-3, the complete variable domain is GAGVSQTPSNKVTEKGKYVELRCDPISGHTALYWYRQSLGQGPEFLIYFQGTGAADDSGLPNDRFFAVRPEGSVSTLKIQRTERGDSAVYLCASSLFGLGGTDTQYFGPGTRLTVL.

V is TRBV7-3 and J is TRBJ2-2; TRBD1 is a possible D gene (5 bases). The CDR3 runs 15 residues. The germline CDR1 and CDR2 sequences are SGHTA and FQGTGA. The ends were cut back, 2 bases at V and 3 bases at J, with 10 bases in the middle. The CDR3 sequence is CASSLEPRDTGELFF. The CDR3 coding sequence is TGTGCCAGCAGCTTAGAACCCAGGGACACCGGGGAGCTGTTTTTT.

This clone was counted between two and nine times. This sample includes further DNA sequences coding for the same CDR3. The V call is TRBV29-1, the J call TRBJ2-7; TRBD2 agrees at 14 bases. The V gene's germline CDR1 is SQVTM and CDR2 ANQGSEA. V lost 4 bases, J lost 4 bases, and 12 bases stayed unmatched. This CDR3 region has 17 residues. DNA of the CDR3: TGCAGCGTTGGCGGTGGGGGACTAGCGGGGGAACCTTACGAGCAGTACTTC. It encodes CSVGGGGLAGEPYEQYF.

In this sample, this clone turned up a few times. This sequence joins TRBV6-5 and TRBJ1-3, with D perhaps matching TRBD1 (6 bases). CDR3 length: 15 amino acids. The germline V gene has CDR1 MNHEY and CDR2 SVGAGI. Between the trimmed V and J ends, which lost 6 bases and 0 bases, there was a span of 12 bases. CDR3 residues: CASRSTGFSGNTIYF. In DNA form, the CDR3 reads TGTGCCAGCAGATCGACAGGATTCTCTGGAAACACCATATATTTT.

The chain combines TRBV9 with TRBJ1-6, with D possibly matching TRBD1 (5 bases). Germline assignment: CDR1 SGDLS and CDR2 YYNGEE. The CDR3 is made up of 13 amino acids. The V and J ends lost 2 bases and 14 bases respectively, with 14 bases between them. The CDR3 sequence: CASSVTAPGALHF. As DNA, the CDR3 is TGTGCCAGCAGCGTGACAGCCCCGGGAGCCCTCCACTTT.

The genes are TRBV3-1 (or the pseudogene TRBV3-2) and TRBJ2-7; D is undetermined. The CDR3 runs to 13 residues. CDR1 is LGHDT, CDR2 YNNKEL, per germline (reference sequence). The V end was cut by 4 bases, the J end by 4 bases, with 11 bases between. CDR3 DNA sequence: TGTGCCAGCAGCCGAGGTCTGGATTACGAGCAGTACTTC. It encodes CASSRGLDYEQYF.